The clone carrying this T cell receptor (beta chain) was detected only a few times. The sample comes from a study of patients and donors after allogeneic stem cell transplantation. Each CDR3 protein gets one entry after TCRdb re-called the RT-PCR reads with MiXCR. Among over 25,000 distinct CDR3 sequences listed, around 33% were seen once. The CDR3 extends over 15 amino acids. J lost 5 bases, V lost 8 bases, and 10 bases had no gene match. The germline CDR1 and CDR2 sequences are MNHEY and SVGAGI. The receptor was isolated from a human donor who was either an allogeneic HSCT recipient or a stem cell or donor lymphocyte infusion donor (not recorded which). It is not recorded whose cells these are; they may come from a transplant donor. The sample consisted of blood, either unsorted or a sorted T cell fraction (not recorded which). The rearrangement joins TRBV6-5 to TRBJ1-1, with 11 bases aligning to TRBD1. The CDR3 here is CASDRTGGLGTEAFF. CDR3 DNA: TGTGCCAGCGACAGGACAGGGGGCTTGGGGACTGAAGCTTTCTTT.